These 14 T cell receptor beta chains originate from one sample sequenced in a study of blood T cell repertoires in COVID-19. This table comes from immunoSEQ multiplex PCR, and its TCRdb copy is limited to in-frame clones, with some not included. The sample has 250,000 to 300,000 clones, approximately 83% seen once; the top ten hold about 10%. Material for sequencing was peripheral blood. These receptors were taken from a woman in her seventies with acute or convalescent COVID-19.

In the case of this clone: One end of the junction fails to match germline, which may point to a read error. V is TRBV5-6 and J is TRBJ1-4; tentatively, D is TRBD1 (5 bases). CDR1 and CDR2 (germline): SGHDT, YYEEEE. This CDR3 spans 12 amino acids. The CDR3 bases are TGTGCCAGCAGCGGCTCAGGGTGGGGCTATAGTTTT. Protein: CASSGSGWGYSF.

This clone appeared a few times. The chain couples TRBV3-1 (or the pseudogene TRBV3-2) to TRBJ1-2; 7 bases match TRBD1. CDR1 LGHDT and CDR2 YNNKEL come from the germline V gene (reference sequence). This CDR3 is 17 amino acids long. Trimming removed 0 bases from V and 2 bases from J; junction bases left unmatched: 9. The DNA for the CDR3 is TGTGCCAGCAGCCAAGATCGAAGAAGGGGGCACAACTATGGCTACACCTTC. Translated: CASSQDRRRGHNYGYTF.

V gene TRBV5-1 combines with J gene TRBJ2-6; D gene unclear. Germline V gene sequence: CDR1 SGHRS, CDR2 YFSETQ. V was cut by 0 bases and J by 4 bases, with 14 bases left in between. CDR3 size: 17 residues. CDR3 loop: CASSLVGYPLGANVLTF. The CDR3 DNA reads as TGCGCCAGCAGCTTGGTCGGTTACCCTCTGGGGGCCAACGTCCTGACTTTC.

This clone was seen at least ten times. The V gene is TRBV5-1, the J gene TRBJ2-7; TRBD1 agrees at 9 bases. After removal of 0 bases from V and 1 base from J, the junction contained 5 bases not matched to a gene. The length of the CDR3 is 16 residues. Germline V gene lookup returns CDR1 SGHRS and CDR2 YFSETQ. In DNA form, the CDR3 reads TGCGCCAGCAGCTTGGACGGGACAGGGAAGTCCTACGAGCAGTACTTC. As protein: CASSLDGTGKSYEQYF.

CDR3 DNA: TGTGCCAGCAGTGAGGGGGACAGGGCAACAGATACGCAGTATTTT. It codes for CASSEGDRATDTQYF. The rearrangement joins TRBV2 to TRBJ2-3; 9 nucleotides agree with TRBD1. The CDR3 consists of 15 residues. The V gene end was trimmed by 3 bases and the J gene end by 3 bases; junction bases not matched to a gene: 4. Germline V lookup: CDR1 SNHLY, CDR2 FYNNEI.

A single count supports this clone. J is TRBJ2-3 and V is TRBV11-2; unclear D gene. Germline CDR1 is SGHAT and CDR2 is FQNNGV. This CDR3 region has 15 residues. V dropped 2 bases and J dropped 6 bases, with 15 bases sitting between them. The CDR3 sequence is CASSLTRAFKDTQYF. The CDR3 DNA is TGTGCCAGCAGCTTAACTCGAGCGTTCAAGGATACGCAGTATTTT.

The J gene is TRBJ1-3, the V gene TRBV4-1, with 8 bases that match TRBD1. The length of the CDR3 is 15 residues. Germline CDR1 MGHRA, CDR2 YSYEKL. The trim removed 3 bases at V and 8 bases at J, leaving 9 bases unmatched. This CDR3 reads CASSHSPDREDTIYF. In DNA form, the CDR3 reads TGCGCCAGCAGCCACTCTCCGGACAGGGAGGACACCATATATTTT.

The gene calls are TRBV14 and TRBJ2-1; TRBD2 agrees at 10 bases. The CDR3 length is 15 residues. CDR1 SGHDN and CDR2 FVKESK come from the germline V gene. Trimming took 5 bases from V and 3 from J; bases not matched to a gene: 4. In nucleotides, the CDR3 is TGTGCCAGCAGCAGCGGGGGGGCGTTCTACAATGAGCAGTTCTTC. This translates into CASSSGGAFYNEQFF.

The chain uses TRBV5-5 and TRBJ2-5, with a tentative D call TRBD1 (6 bases). This CDR3 has 15 amino acids. V was shortened by 3 bases and J by 5 bases, with 17 bases between the two germline ends. The germline gives CDR1 SGHKS, CDR2 YYEKEE (reference sequence). CDR3 amino acids: CASSSYTGIVETQYF. The CDR3 DNA reads as TGTGCCAGCAGCTCATATACAGGGATTGTGGAGACCCAGTACTTC.

Points on this clone: Other nucleotide sequences from this sample produce the same CDR3. The chain is built from TRBV27 and TRBJ1-5, with 8 nucleotides matching TRBD1. J was trimmed by 4 bases and V by 8 bases; bases with no gene match: 7. Germline assignment: CDR1 MNHEY and CDR2 SMNVEV (reference sequence). CDR3 length: 14 residues. The DNA of the CDR3 is TGTGCCAGCCGAGACAGGGGCTTTAATCAGCCCCAGCATTTT. Encoded protein: CASRDRGFNQPQHF.

This chain joins TRBV2 and TRBJ1-5, with D possibly matching TRBD1 (6 bases). The germline V and J ends were trimmed by 2 bases and 2 bases, with 7 bases remaining between them. Germline V gene data show CDR1 as SNHLY and CDR2 as FYNNEI. CDR3 length: 14 residues. The CDR3 loop is CASSENRGNQPQHF. Written as DNA, the CDR3 is TGTGCCAGCAGTGAAAACAGGGGCAATCAGCCCCAGCATTTT.

This chain joins TRBV18 and TRBJ1-5, with 7 bases matching TRBD1. CDR1 and CDR2 from the germline V gene are KGHSH and LQKENI. This CDR3 comprises 16 residues. The ends lost 4 bases at V and 0 bases at J; junction bases unmatched: 6. CDR3 DNA: TGTGCCAGCTCACACAAGACAGGGTATAGCAATCAGCCCCAGCATTTT. Its translation: CASSHKTGYSNQPQHF.

The chain joins TRBV5-1 to TRBJ2-7; the D gene is possibly TRBD2 (6 bases). Germline assignment: CDR1 SGHRS and CDR2 YFSETQ. This CDR3 contains 16 residues. V lost 4 bases to trimming and J lost 7 bases, with 24 bases between them. The CDR3 loop is CASSPGGGELKVEQYF. The CDR3 DNA sequence: TGCGCCAGCAGCCCCGGGGGTGGGGAGTTAAAGGTAGAGCAGTACTTC.

This rearrangement joins TRBV15 to TRBJ1-1, with a possible D match to TRBD1 (5 bases). This CDR3 has 15 residues. Trimming stripped 0 bases from V and 4 bases from J, with 12 bases between. The germline CDR1 and CDR2 sequences are LNHNV and YYDKDF (reference sequence). The CDR3 loop is CATSRDSQGSTEAFF. CDR3 DNA sequence: TGTGCCACCAGCAGAGATAGTCAGGGTAGCACTGAAGCTTTCTTT.